This T cell receptor (beta chain) was recorded in a study of T cells in localized non-small cell lung cancer. Lung tissue at least 2 cm from the tumor margin was confirmed free of atypia. Notes on the study in general: Higher blood T cell density went with longer overall survival. Uninvolved adjacent lung showed peak T cell clonality, exceeding tumor. There were a median roughly 60 of the top 100 tumor clones appearing in adjacent lung.

The protocol was immunoSEQ multiplex PCR, while the TCRdb copy is restricted to in-frame clones and leaves out a portion. Here the sample spans approximately 3,600 clones, about 28% being singletons. In the case of this clone: The antigen remains undetermined.

The material sequenced was normal lung tissue next to the tumor, taken before any cancer treatment. The sequence was collected from a male donor older than 55 with stage III lung adenocarcinoma.

This CDR3 reads CASSLGLQETQYF. The CDR3, as DNA: TGTGCCAGCTCACTGGGACTGCAAGAGACCCAGTACTTC. The chain carries TRBV18 and TRBJ2-5, with D maybe TRBD2 (6 bases). Deletions cut 4 bases from V and 2 bases from J, with 8 bases between. This CDR3 is built from 13 residues. Germline loops: CDR1 KGHSH, CDR2 LQKENI.